The 19 T cell receptor beta chains below were found in one sample sequenced in a study of T cells in women clearing cervical HPV infection. Generated by immunoSEQ multiplex PCR, the TCRdb table keeps only in-frame clones and is missing some. The sample shows 28,000 or so clones, and 7.5% to 10% sits with its ten largest clones. The specimen sequenced was blood buffy coat. Receptor source: a woman aged 18 to 75 with a cervical HPV16 infection that either progressed to CIN3+ or cleared (not recorded which).

This CDR3 is CAWSVLRTTGANVLTF. The part of the CDR3 DNA that was read is TGTGCCTGGAGTGTACTTCGGACAACTGGGGCCAACGTC. This chain joins TRBV30 and TRBJ2-6, with a possible D match to TRBD1 (5 bases). The read comes to an end 3 residues before the CDR3 does, leaving the germline J gene to fill in the end. The CDR3 length is 16 residues. Trimming removed 0 bases at V and 2 bases at J, with 11 bases between. The germline CDR1 and CDR2 sequences are GTSNPN and SVGIG (reference sequence).

Concerning this clone: The read terminates 3 residues before the CDR3 end, so the remaining end is supplied by the germline J gene. The gene calls are TRBV19 and TRBJ1-2; 7 bases line up with TRBD1. Per the germline V gene, CDR1 is LNHDA and CDR2 is SQIVND (reference sequence). The J segment lost 4 bases and the V segment lost 7 bases, leaving 12 bases of the junction unmatched. The CDR3 extends over 15 amino acids. The CDR3 sequence is CASISPRAGGYGYTF. Partial CDR3 DNA: TGTGCCAGTATCTCTCCCCGGGCAGGGGGCTATGGC.

The CDR3 region is CASSFGLRETQYF. The CDR3 DNA, read in part, is TGTGCCAGCAGCTTTGGCCTCCGAGAGACC. V and J are TRBV7-3 and TRBJ2-5, with D unclear. The read ends 3 residues early relative to the CDR3; the germline J gene fills the gap. Looked up from germline, CDR1 is SGHTA and CDR2 is FQGTGA. The CDR3 length is 13 residues. V lost 3 bases to trimming and J lost 4 bases, with 9 bases between them.

In the case of this clone: The read comes to an end 3 residues before the CDR3 does, leaving the germline J gene to fill in the end. The chain links TRBV19 to TRBJ1-2; D possibly corresponds to TRBD1 (5 bases). Germline lookup yields CDR1 LNHDA and CDR2 SQIVND (reference sequence). The CDR3 runs to 19 residues. The DNA read from the CDR3 is TGTGCCAGTAGTATAGATCCGGGAAGCGGGACCTCCCGGGGAAGTGAC. Its translation is CASSIDPGSGTSRGSD. The CDR3 in full is CASSIDPGSGTSRGSDYTF.

On this clone: The CDR3 end lies 3 residues beyond the end of the read and is filled in from the germline J gene. The chain carries TRBV19 and TRBJ1-6, with 11 positions matching TRBD1. The CDR3 loop spans 16 amino acids. With 7 bases clipped from V and 6 bases from J, the junction kept 8 bases outside the gene matches. Germline CDR1 LNHDA, CDR2 SQIVND (reference sequence). CDR3 bases read: TGTGCCAGTACTTATAGGGACAGGGGGTTTAATTCACCC. This translates into CASTYRDRGFNSP. The CDR3 in its entirety is CASTYRDRGFNSPLHF.

This clone is medium-sized by frequency. The observed sequence ends 3 residues before the CDR3 terminus, with the missing tail filled in from the germline J gene. The chain combines TRBV29-1 with TRBJ1-5; 8 bases line up with TRBD1. The V gene's germline CDR1 is SQVTM and CDR2 ANQGSEA. Unmatched junction bases numbered 5, after V lost 5 bases and J lost 2 bases. CDR3 length equals 14 residues. The part of the CDR3 DNA that was read is TGCAGCGTTTGGACAGGGTGGGGCAATCAGCCC. Its protein product is CSVWTGWGNQP. The full CDR3 protein reads CSVWTGWGNQPQHF.

Details on this clone: The read gets to within 3 residues of the CDR3 end, and the germline J gene fills in the rest. The chain carries TRBV5-1 and TRBJ2-5; D possibly corresponds to TRBD2 (6 bases). The V end lost 2 bases, the J end lost 5 bases, and 13 bases lay between the germline ends. Germline V gives CDR1 SGHRS, CDR2 YFSETQ. The CDR3 is 14 amino acids. CDR3 region: CASSFSAGRETQYF. The part of the CDR3 DNA that was read is TGCGCCAGCAGCTTTTCGGCAGGGAGGGAGACC.

As concerns this clone: Read sequence stops 3 residues before the CDR3 end, and the germline J gene provides the missing end. This chain links TRBV28 with TRBJ2-5, with a weak D call TRBD1 (5 bases). CDR1 MDHEN and CDR2 SYDVKM come from the germline V gene. There are 16 residues in the CDR3. Trimming took 6 bases from V and 0 from J, leaving 17 bases between them. The CDR3 DNA, read in part, is TGTGCCAGCAGGTATCCCCTGACAGAGTACCAAGAGACC. This gives the protein CASRYPLTEYQET. The full-length CDR3 reads as CASRYPLTEYQETQYF.

Concerning this clone: The CDR3 end is not reached by the read, which stops 3 residues before it; the germline J gene fills it in. The chain combines TRBV30 with TRBJ2-7, with D possibly being TRBD1 (6 bases). V lost 3 bases to trimming and J lost 5 bases, with 17 bases between them. Looked up from germline, CDR1 is GTSNPN and CDR2 is SVGIG (reference sequence). The CDR3 runs to 14 residues. CDR3 sequence reads: CAWRTGTWSHEQYF. CDR3 bases read: TGTGCCTGGAGGACCGGGACATGGTCCCACGAG.

To note about this clone: The read ends 3 residues shy of where the CDR3 ends; the end is completed using the germline J gene. The chain uses TRBV7-9 and TRBJ2-7; no reliable D call. V was pared by 2 bases and J by 2 bases, with 10 bases between. CDR3 length equals 14 residues. Germline V gene data show CDR1 as SEHNR and CDR2 as FQNEAQ (reference sequence). This CDR3 is CASSLLQNTYEQYF. The CDR3 bases that were read are TGTGCCAGCAGCTTACTCCAGAATACCTACGAG.

Of note for this clone: The read finishes 3 residues shy of the CDR3 end, and the germline J gene is used to complete it. The chain combines TRBV20-1 with TRBJ2-2, with D possibly TRBD1 on 6 matching bases. Germline V CDR1 and CDR2: DFQATT, SNEGSKA (reference sequence). Between the trimmed V and J ends, which lost 1 base and 0 bases, there was a span of 12 bases. The CDR3 loop spans 16 amino acids. This chain's CDR3 is CSARVEGQANTGELFF. The CDR3 DNA, read in part, is TGCAGTGCTAGAGTAGAGGGACAAGCGAACACCGGGGAG.

The sequenced CDR3 bases are TGCGCCAGCAGCGGGGGACAGGGGACGGCAACTAATGAAAAG. Protein sequence: CASSGGQGTATNEK. The whole CDR3 reads CASSGGQGTATNEKLFF. The chain couples TRBV5-1 to TRBJ2-2; 10 bases fit TRBD1. Read data end 3 residues before the CDR3 end; the end is taken from the germline J gene. From germline, CDR1 is SGHRS and CDR2 YFSETQ. This CDR3 is 17 amino acids long.

Comment on this clone: The read falls 3 residues short of the CDR3 end, and the missing part is taken from the germline J gene. V usage is TRBV7-2 and J usage is TRBJ2-7, with D unclear. The germline gives CDR1 SGHTA, CDR2 FQGNSA. V lost 5 bases and J lost 2, with 10 bases in between. CDR3 length: 13 residues. The sequenced part of the CDR3 DNA is TGTGCCAGCAGCATTGCCGGTACCTACGAG. This sequence encodes CASSIAGTYE. From start to end, the CDR3 is CASSIAGTYEQYF. The variable domain in full, completed from reference TRBV7-2 and TRBJ2-7, reads GAGVSQSPSNKVTEKGKDVELRCDPISGHTALYWYRQSLGQGLEFLIYFQGNSAPDKSGLPSDRFSAERTGGSVSTLTIQRTQQEDSAVYLCASSIAGTYEQYFGPGTRLTVT.

A word on this clone: At one end, the junction sequence differs from germline, possibly due to a read error. The read halts 3 residues ahead of the CDR3 end, with the missing end drawn from the germline J gene. Other nucleotide sequences from this sample produce the same CDR3. J is TRBJ1-2 and V is TRBV20-1, with D perhaps TRBD1 (5 bases). Germline values: CDR1 DFQATT, CDR2 SNEGSKA (reference sequence). The CDR3 has 15 residues. CDR3 bases read: TGCAGTGCTAGAGGGGGTCGTGAGGGGCGTGATGGA. It translates to CSARGGREGRDG. The CDR3 reads in full as CSARGGREGRDGYTF.

Regarding this clone: Read coverage stops 3 residues before the CDR3 terminus; the germline J gene supplies the remainder. The chain couples TRBV7-9 to TRBJ2-3; 8 bases map to TRBD1. The CDR3 sequence is 14 residues long. Germline CDR1 reads SEHNR; CDR2 reads FQNEAQ (reference sequence). The CDR3 is CASSETGGQEAQYF. The CDR3 DNA, read in part, is TGTGCCAGCAGCGAAACAGGGGGACAAGAGGCG.

About this clone: The CDR3 goes on 3 residues after the read ends, and that part is filled in from the germline J gene. The chain has TRBV20-1 and TRBJ1-5; 8 bases match TRBD1. V dropped 4 bases and J dropped 5; count of bases not matched to a gene: 13. The germline gives CDR1 DFQATT, CDR2 SNEGSKA (reference sequence). CDR3 length: 16 amino acids. The covered CDR3 bases are TGCAGTGCTACCCCGCCAGGGGGCGAGGGCGATCAGCCC. Its protein product is CSATPPGGEGDQP. The entire CDR3 reads CSATPPGGEGDQPQHF.

Points on this clone: The observed sequence ends 3 residues before the CDR3 terminus, with the missing tail filled in from the germline J gene. The chain recombines TRBV7-9 with TRBJ2-3; no definite D call. The CDR3 runs 12 residues. Germline CDR1 is SEHNR and CDR2 is FQNEAQ (reference sequence). CDR3 protein: CASSLWAGSQYF. The sequenced part of the CDR3 DNA is TGTGCCAGCAGCTTATGGGCCGGCTCG.

Note on this clone: With the read ending 3 residues before the CDR3 end, the germline J gene is used to fill in that end. This chain connects TRBV28 to TRBJ2-7, with TRBD1 identical over 8 bases. This CDR3 has 13 residues. V trimming: 5 bases; J trimming: 4 bases; junction bases outside the gene matches: 4. Germline V lookup: CDR1 MDHEN, CDR2 SYDVKM. This chain's CDR3 is CASSSGQGYEQYF. The covered CDR3 bases are TGTGCCAGCAGTAGCGGACAGGGTTACGAG.

A word on this clone: The read ends 3 residues early relative to the CDR3; the germline J gene fills the gap. The chain uses TRBV10-3 and TRBJ1-2; unclear D gene. The CDR3 sequence is 17 residues long. Germline CDR1 ENHRY, CDR2 SYGVKD. CDR3 region: CAISESTSGSAGWDYTF. The covered CDR3 bases are TGTGCCATCAGTGAGTCTACTAGCGGGAGCGCGGGATGGGAC.